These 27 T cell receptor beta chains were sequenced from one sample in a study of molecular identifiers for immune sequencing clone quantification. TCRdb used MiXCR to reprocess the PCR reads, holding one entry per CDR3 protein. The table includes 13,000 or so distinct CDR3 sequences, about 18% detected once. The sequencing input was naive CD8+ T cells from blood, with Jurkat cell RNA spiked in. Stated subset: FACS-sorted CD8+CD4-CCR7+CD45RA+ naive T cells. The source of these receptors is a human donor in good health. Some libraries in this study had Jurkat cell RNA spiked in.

CDR3 region: CASSLVFQGATGYEQYF. The CDR3 DNA reads as TGTGCCAGCAGCTTAGTTTTCCAGGGGGCGACTGGATACGAGCAGTACTTC. This rearrangement joins TRBV7-9 to TRBJ2-7, with TRBD1 matching 8 bases. This CDR3 has 17 amino acids. In germline, CDR1 is SEHNR, CDR2 FQNEAQ (reference sequence). The J segment lost 4 bases and the V segment lost 1 base, leaving 12 bases of the junction unmatched.

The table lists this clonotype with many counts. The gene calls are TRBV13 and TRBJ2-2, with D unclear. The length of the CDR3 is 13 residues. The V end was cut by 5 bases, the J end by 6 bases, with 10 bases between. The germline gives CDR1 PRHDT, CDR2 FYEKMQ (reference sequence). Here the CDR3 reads CASSAMLAGELFF. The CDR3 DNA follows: TGTGCCAGCAGCGCGATGTTAGCCGGGGAGCTGTTTTTT.

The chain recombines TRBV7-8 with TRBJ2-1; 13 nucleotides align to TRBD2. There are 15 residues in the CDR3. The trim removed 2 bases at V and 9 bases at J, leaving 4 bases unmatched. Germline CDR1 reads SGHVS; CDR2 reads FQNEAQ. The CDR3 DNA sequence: TGTGCCAGCAGCTTACGACTAGCGGGAGGTGGTGAGCAGTTCTTC. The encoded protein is CASSLRLAGGGEQFF.

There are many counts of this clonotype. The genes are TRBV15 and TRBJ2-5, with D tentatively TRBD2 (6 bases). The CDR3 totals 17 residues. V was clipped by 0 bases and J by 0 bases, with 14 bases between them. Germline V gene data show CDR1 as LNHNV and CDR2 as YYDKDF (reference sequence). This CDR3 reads CATSRDILARYQETQYF. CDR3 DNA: TGTGCCACCAGCAGAGATATCCTAGCGAGGTACCAAGAGACCCAGTACTTC.

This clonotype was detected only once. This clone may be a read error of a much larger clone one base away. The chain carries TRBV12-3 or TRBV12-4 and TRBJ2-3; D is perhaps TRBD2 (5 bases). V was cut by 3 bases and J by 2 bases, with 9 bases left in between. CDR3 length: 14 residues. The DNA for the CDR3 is TGTGCCAGCAGTTTCGGGGTCTACACAGATACGCAGTATTTT. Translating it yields CASSFGVYTDTQYF.

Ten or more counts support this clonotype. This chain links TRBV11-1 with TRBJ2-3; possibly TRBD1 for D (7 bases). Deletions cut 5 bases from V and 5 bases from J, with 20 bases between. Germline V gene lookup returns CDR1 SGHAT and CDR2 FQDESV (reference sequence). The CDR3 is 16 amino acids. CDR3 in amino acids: CASSTLGTRGVDTQYF. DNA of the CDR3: TGTGCCAGCAGCACCCTGGGGACCAGGGGGGTAGATACGCAGTATTTT.

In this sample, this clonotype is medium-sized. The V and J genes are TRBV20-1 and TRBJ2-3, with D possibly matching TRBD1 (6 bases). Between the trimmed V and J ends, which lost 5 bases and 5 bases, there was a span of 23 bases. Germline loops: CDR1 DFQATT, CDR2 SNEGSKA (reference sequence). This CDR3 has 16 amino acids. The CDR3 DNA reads TGCAGTGCTGATCGGCGGACAGATGATTCCCAAGATACGCAGTATTTT. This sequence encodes CSADRRTDDSQDTQYF.

Here the CDR3 DNA reads TGTGCCAGCAGTCGACAGGGGGCTACGATTGGTCAGCCCCAGCATTTT. This gives the protein CASSRQGATIGQPQHF. J is TRBJ1-5 and V is TRBV6-1; 10 bases agree with TRBD1. The V segment lost 5 bases and the J segment 6 bases; nucleotides outside the gene matches: 10. CDR3 size: 16 residues. The germline CDR1 and CDR2 sequences are MNHNS and SASEGT.

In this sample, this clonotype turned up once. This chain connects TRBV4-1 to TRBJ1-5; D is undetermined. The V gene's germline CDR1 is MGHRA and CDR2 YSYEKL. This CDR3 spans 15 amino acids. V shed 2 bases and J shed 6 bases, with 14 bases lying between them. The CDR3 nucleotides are TGCGCCAGCAGCCAAATATCCGGACGGAGTCAGCCCCAGCATTTT. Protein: CASSQISGRSQPQHF.

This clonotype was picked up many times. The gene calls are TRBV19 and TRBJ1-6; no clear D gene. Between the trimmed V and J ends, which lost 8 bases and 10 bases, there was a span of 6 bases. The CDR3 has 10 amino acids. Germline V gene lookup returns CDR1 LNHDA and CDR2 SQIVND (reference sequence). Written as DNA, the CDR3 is TGTGCCAGTGGTAACTCACCCCTCCACTTT. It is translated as CASGNSPLHF.

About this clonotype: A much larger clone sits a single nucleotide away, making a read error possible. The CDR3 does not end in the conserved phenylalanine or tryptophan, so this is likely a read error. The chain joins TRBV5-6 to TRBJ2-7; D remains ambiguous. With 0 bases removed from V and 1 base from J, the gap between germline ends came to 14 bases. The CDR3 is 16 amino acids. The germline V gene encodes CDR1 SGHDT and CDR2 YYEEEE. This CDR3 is CASSLDWNGRSYEQYL. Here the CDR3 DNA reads TGTGCCAGCAGCTTGGATTGGAACGGCAGGTCCTACGAGCAGTACCTC.

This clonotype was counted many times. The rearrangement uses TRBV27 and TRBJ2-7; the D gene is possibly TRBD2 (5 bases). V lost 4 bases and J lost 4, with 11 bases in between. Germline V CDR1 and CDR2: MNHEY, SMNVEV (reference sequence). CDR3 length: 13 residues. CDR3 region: CASSSTGKYEQYF. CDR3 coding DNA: TGTGCCAGCAGTTCCACCGGGAAGTACGAGCAGTACTTC.

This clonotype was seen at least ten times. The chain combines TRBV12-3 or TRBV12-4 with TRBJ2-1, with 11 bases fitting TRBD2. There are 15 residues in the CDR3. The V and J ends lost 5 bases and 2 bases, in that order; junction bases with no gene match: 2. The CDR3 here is CASSTGLAAYNEQFF. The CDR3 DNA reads TGTGCCAGCAGTACGGGACTAGCGGCCTACAATGAGCAGTTCTTC.

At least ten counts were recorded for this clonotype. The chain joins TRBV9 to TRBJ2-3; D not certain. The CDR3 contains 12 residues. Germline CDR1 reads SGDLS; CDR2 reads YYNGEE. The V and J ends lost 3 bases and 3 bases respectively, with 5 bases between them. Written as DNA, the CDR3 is TGTGCCAGCAGCGACTGGACAGATACGCAGTATTTT. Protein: CASSDWTDTQYF.

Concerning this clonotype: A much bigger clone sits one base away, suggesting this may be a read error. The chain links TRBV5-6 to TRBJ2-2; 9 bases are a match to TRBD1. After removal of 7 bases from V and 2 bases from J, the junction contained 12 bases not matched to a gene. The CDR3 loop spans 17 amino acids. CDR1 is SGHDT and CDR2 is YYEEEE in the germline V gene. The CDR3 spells CASGSYYRGLNTGELFF. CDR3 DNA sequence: TGTGCCAGCGGCTCATACTACAGGGGGCTAAACACCGGGGAGCTGTTTTTT.

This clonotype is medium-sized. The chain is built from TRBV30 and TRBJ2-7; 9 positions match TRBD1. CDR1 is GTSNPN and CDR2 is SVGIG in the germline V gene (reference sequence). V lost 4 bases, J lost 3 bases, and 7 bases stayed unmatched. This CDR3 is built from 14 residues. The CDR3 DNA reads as TGTGCCTGGACGCCCGGGACAGGGATCTACGAGCAGTACTTC. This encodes CAWTPGTGIYEQYF.

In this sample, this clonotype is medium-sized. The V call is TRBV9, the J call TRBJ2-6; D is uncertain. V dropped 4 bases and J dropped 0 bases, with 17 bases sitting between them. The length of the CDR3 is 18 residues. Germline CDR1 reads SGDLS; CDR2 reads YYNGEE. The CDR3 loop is CASSSAPQRFSGANVLTF. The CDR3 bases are TGTGCCAGCAGCTCCGCACCCCAGCGATTCTCTGGGGCCAACGTCCTGACTTTC.

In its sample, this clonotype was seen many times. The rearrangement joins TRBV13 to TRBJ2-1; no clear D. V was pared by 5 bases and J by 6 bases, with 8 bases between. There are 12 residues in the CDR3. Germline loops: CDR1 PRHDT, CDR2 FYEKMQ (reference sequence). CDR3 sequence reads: CASSIPPNEQFF. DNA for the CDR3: TGTGCCAGCAGCATTCCGCCCAATGAGCAGTTCTTC. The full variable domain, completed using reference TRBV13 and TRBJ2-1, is AAGVIQSPRHLIKEKRETATLKCYPIPRHDTVYWYQQGPGQDPQFLISFYEKMQSDKGSIPDRFSAQQFSDYHSELNMSSLELGDSALYFCASSIPPNEQFFGPGTRLTVL.

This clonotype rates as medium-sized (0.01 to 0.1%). This CDR3 is CASSPAGASTDTQYF. The CDR3 nucleotides read TGTGCCAGCAGCCCGGCGGGGGCTAGTACAGATACGCAGTATTTT. V is TRBV7-2 and J is TRBJ2-3, with TRBD2 as a possible D gene (7 bases). V was trimmed by 5 bases and J by 3 bases, leaving 15 bases between them. Germline V CDR1 and CDR2: SGHTA, FQGNSA. There are 15 residues in the CDR3.

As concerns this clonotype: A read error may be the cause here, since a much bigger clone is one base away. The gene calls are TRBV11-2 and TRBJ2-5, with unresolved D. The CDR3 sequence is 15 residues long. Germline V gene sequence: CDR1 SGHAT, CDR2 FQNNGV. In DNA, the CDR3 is TGTGCCAGCAGCTTAGGGCCCTTGGCACAAGAGCCCCAGTACTTC. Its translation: CASSLGPLAQEPQYF. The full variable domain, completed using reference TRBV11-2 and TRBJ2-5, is EAGVAQSPRYKIIEKRQSVAFWCNPISGHATLYWYQQILGQGPKLLIQFQNNGVVDDSQLPKDRFSAERLKGVDSTLKIQPAKLEDSAVYLCASSLGPLAQEPQYFGPGTRLLVL.

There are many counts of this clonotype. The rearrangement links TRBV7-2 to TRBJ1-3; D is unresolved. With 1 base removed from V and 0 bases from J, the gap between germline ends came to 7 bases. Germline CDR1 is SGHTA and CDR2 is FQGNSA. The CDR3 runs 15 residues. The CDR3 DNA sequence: TGTGCCAGCAGCTTAGACGTATTCTCTGGAAACACCATATATTTT. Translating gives CASSLDVFSGNTIYF.

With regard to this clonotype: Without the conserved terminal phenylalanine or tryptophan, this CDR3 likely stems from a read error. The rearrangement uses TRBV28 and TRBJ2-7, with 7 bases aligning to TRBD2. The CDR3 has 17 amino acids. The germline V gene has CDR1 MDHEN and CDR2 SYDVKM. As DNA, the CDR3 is TGTGCCAGCAGTTTGGGGAATCTAGCGGTGGGGGGGTACGGGCAGTACTCC. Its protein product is CASSLGNLAVGGYGQYS.

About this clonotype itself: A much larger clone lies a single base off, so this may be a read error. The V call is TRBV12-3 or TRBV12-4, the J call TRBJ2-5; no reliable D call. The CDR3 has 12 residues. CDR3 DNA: TGTGCCAGCGCTTGGTACCAAGAGACCCAGTGCTTC. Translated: CASAWYQETQCF.

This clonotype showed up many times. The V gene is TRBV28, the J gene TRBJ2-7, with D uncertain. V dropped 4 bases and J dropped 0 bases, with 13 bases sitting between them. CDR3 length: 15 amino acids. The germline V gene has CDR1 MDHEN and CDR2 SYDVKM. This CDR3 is CASSSSLDLSYEQYF. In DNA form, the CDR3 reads TGTGCCAGCAGTTCCTCCCTAGACCTCTCCTACGAGCAGTACTTC.

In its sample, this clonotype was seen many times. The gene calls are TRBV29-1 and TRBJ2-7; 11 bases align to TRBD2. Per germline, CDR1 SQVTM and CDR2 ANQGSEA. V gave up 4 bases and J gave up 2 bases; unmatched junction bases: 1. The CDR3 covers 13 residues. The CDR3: CSVVTSGAYEQYF. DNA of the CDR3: TGCAGCGTTGTGACTAGCGGGGCCTACGAGCAGTACTTC.

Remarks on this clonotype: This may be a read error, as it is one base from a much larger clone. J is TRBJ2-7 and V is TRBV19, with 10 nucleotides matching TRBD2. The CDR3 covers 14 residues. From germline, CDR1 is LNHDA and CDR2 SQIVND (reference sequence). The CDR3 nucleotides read TGTGCCAGTAGTATTACGGGACTAGCGAGCGAGCTGTACTTC. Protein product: CASSITGLASELYF.

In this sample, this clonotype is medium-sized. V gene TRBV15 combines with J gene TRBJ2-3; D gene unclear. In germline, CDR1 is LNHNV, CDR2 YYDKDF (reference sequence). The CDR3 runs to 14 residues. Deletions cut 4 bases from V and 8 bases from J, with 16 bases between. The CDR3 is CATSTPPRGTTQYF. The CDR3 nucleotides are TGTGCCACCAGCACCCCTCCGCGCGGAACTACGCAGTATTTT.